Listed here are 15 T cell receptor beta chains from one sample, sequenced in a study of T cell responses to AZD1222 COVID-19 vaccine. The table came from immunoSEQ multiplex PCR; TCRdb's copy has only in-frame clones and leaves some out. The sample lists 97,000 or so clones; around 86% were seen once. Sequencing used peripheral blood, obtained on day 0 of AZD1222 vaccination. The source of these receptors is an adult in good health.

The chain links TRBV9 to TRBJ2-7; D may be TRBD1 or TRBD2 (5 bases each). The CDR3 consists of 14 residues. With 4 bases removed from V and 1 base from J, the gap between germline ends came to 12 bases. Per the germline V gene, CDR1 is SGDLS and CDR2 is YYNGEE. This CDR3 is CASSPGDGSYEQYF. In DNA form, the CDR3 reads TGTGCCAGCAGCCCCGGGGACGGTTCCTACGAGCAGTACTTC. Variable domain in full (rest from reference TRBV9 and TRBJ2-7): DSGVTQTPKHLITATGQRVTLRCSPRSGDLSVYWYQQSLDQGLQFLIQYYNGEERAKGNILERFSAQQFPDLHSELNLSSLELGDSALYFCASSPGDGSYEQYFGPGTRLTVT.

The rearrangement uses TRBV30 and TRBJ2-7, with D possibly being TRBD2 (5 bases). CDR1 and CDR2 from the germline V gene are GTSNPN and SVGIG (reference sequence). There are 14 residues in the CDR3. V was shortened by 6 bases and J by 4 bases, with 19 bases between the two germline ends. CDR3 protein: CACSSGVSGYEQYF. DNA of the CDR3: TGTGCCTGCTCATCCGGCGTCAGCGGTTACGAGCAGTACTTC.

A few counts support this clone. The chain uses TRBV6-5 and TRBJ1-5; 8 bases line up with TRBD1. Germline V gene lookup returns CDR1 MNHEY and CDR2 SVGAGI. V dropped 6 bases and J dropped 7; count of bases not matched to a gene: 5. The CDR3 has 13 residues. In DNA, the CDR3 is TGTGCCAGCAGCCGGACAGGGAGGCAGCCCCAGCATTTT. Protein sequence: CASSRTGRQPQHF.

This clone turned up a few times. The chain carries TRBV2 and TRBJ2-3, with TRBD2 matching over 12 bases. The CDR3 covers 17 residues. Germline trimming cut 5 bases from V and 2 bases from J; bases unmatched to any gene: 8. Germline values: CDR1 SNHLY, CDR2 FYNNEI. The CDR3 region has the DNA TGTGCCAGCAGTCGCCTCCGACTAGCGGGGGACACAGATACGCAGTATTTT. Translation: CASSRLRLAGDTDTQYF. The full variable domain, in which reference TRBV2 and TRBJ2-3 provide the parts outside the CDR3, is EPEVTQTPSHQVTQMGQEVILRCVPISNHLYFYWYRQILGQKVEFLVSFYNNEISEKSEIFDDQFSVERPDGSNFTLKIRSTKLEDSAMYFCASSRLRLAGDTDTQYFGPGTRLTVL.

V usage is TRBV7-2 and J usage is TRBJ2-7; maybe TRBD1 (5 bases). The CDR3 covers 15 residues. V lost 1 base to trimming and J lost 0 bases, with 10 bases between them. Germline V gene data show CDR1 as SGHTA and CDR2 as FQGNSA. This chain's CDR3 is CASSLDRQISYEQYF. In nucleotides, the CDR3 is TGTGCCAGCAGCTTAGATCGACAGATCTCCTACGAGCAGTACTTC.

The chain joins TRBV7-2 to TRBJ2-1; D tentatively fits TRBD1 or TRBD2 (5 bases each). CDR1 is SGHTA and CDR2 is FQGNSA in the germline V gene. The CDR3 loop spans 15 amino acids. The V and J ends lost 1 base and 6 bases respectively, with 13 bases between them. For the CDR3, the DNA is TGTGCCAGCAGCTTAGGACTACAGGTGGGCAATGAGCAGTTCTTC. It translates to CASSLGLQVGNEQFF.

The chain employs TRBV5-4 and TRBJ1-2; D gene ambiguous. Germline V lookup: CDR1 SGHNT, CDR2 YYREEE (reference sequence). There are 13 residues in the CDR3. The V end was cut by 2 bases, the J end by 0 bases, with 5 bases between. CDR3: CASSFIANYGYTF. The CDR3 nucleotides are TGTGCCAGCAGCTTCATAGCTAACTATGGCTACACCTTC. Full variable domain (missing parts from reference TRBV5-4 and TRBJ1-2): ETGVTQSPTHLIKTRGQQVTLRCSSQSGHNTVSWYQQALGQGPQFIFQYYREEENGRGNFPPRFSGLQFPNYSSELNVNALELDDSALYLCASSFIANYGYTFGSGTRLTVV.

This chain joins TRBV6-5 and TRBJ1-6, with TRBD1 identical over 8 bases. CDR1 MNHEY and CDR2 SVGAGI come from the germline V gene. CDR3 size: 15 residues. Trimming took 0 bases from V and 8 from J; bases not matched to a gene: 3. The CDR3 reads CASSYSYRGDSPLHF. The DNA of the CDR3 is TGTGCCAGCAGTTACTCCTACAGGGGGGATTCACCCCTCCACTTT.

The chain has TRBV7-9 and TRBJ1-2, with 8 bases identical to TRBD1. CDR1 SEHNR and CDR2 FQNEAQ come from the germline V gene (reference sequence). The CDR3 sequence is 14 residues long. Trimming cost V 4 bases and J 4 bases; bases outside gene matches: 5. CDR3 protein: CASSSDRGPYGYTF. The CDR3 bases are TGTGCCAGCAGCTCCGACAGGGGTCCCTATGGCTACACCTTC.

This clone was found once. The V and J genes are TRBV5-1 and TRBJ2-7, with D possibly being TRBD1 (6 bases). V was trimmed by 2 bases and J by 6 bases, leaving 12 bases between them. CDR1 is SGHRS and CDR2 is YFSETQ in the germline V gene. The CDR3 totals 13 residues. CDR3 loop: CASSFQGSIEQYF. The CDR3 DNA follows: TGCGCCAGCAGCTTCCAGGGGTCGATCGAGCAGTACTTC.

The CDR3 region is CASSIVLAGGPGGGELFF. CDR3 DNA: TGTGCCAGTAGTATAGTTCTAGCGGGAGGCCCTGGCGGCGGGGAGCTGTTTTTT. J is TRBJ2-2 and V is TRBV19; 11 bases line up with TRBD2. This CDR3 contains 18 residues. Trimming cost V 1 base and J 7 bases; bases outside gene matches: 11. The germline CDR1 and CDR2 sequences are LNHDA and SQIVND (reference sequence).

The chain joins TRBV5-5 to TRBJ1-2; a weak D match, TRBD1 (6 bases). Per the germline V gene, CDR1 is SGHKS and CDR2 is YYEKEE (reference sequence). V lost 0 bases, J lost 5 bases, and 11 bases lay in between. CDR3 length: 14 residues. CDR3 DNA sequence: TGTGCCAGCAGCTTGGAAACAGGGCGGTATGGCTACACCTTC. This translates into CASSLETGRYGYTF.

The CDR3 sequence: CSVELTAPNYGYTF. The DNA of the CDR3 is TGCAGCGTTGAGCTGACAGCCCCTAACTATGGCTACACCTTC. V is TRBV29-1 and J is TRBJ1-2; possibly TRBD1 for D (5 bases). The CDR3 runs 14 residues. The germline gives CDR1 SQVTM, CDR2 ANQGSEA. V lost 3 bases to trimming and J lost 0 bases, with 11 bases between them.

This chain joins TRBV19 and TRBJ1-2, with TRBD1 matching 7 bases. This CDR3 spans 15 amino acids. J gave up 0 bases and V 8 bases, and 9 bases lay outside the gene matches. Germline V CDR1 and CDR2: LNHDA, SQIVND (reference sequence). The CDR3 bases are TGTGCCAGTCAACGACAGGGAAAGACTAACTATGGCTACACCTTC. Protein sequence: CASQRQGKTNYGYTF.

The CDR3 DNA follows: TGCGCCAGCAGCCTGAGGGGTCCCGGGGAGCTGTTTTTT. Its protein product is CASSLRGPGELFF. The V gene is TRBV5-1, the J gene TRBJ2-2; D tentatively reads TRBD1 or TRBD2 (5 bases each). V lost 4 bases and J 6 bases, leaving 10 bases between the germline ends. Germline V lookup: CDR1 SGHRS, CDR2 YFSETQ. This CDR3 has 13 amino acids. Full variable domain (remainder filled in from reference TRBV5-1 and TRBJ2-2): KAGVTQTPRYLIKTRGQQVTLSCSPISGHRSVSWYQQTPGQGLQFLFEYFSETQRNKGNFPGRFSGRQFSNSRSEMNVSTLELGDSALYLCASSLRGPGELFFGEGSRLTVL.